This T cell receptor beta chain was observed in a study of identical twins. Study-wide results and limits: The more abundant beta clonotypes in cord blood had fewer insertions, and memory repertoires did not show this. Researchers reported excess low generation probability among twin-shared out-of-frame alpha sequences.

Trimming shortened V by 0 bases and J by 13 bases, and 17 bases separated the two germline ends. The CDR3 sequence is 14 residues long. Germline values: CDR1 SGHRS, CDR2 YFSETQ. Via MiXCR, TCRdb re-called the 5' RACE reads, giving one row per CDR3 protein. The table lists 1.5 million to 2 million distinct CDR3 sequences, under 35% of them singletons. Worth noting for this clonotype: Its antigen is currently unknown.

The sequencing sample was made of cord blood. The TCR originated in a newborn girl in good health. The V call is TRBV5-1, the J call TRBJ2-1; D is ambiguous. The CDR3 loop is CASSLAPTVQTQFF. The CDR3 DNA follows: TGCGCCAGCAGCTTGGCCCCCACTGTTCAGACCCAGTTCTTC. The full variable domain, rest sourced from reference TRBV5-1 and TRBJ2-1, is KAGVTQTPRYLIKTRGQQVTLSCSPISGHRSVSWYQQTPGQGLQFLFEYFSETQRNKGNFPGRFSGRQFSNSRSEMNVSTLELGDSALYLCASSLAPTVQTQFFGPGTRLTVL.